This is a list of T cell receptor beta chains from one sample in a study of cytomegalovirus exposure and HLA in healthy donors. The method was immunoSEQ multiplex PCR; TCRdb's version includes in-frame clones alone and lacks a portion of them. The table includes about 110,000 clones, roughly 72% detected once. Sequencing used PBMCs. Receptors originate from a man younger than 45 in good health and CMV-seronegative. The CDR3 runs from the conserved cysteine through the conserved F or W. A D gene is named only where the DNA matches it firmly. Size is stated for part of the rows, as once, few or many counts, or as a class when the clone is expanded.

D	V	J	length	size	DNA	CDR3
TRBD2	TRBV30	TRBJ2-1	15	NA	TGTGCCTGGAGAGTGGAAGCGGGGGACCACAATGAGCAGTTCTTC	CAWRVEAGDHNEQFF
NA	TRBV28	TRBJ1-5	14	NA	TGTGCCAGCAGCGGCGGGCAGGAGCCTCAGCCCCAGCATTTT	CASSGGQEPQPQHF
TRBD2	TRBV6-5	TRBJ2-7	15	few	TGTGCCAGCAGTTCGGACGCGGGAGGGTCCTACGAGCAGTACTTC	CASSSDAGGSYEQYF
NA	TRBV6-5	TRBJ2-5	14	NA	TGTGCCAGCAGTTACAGTGCCCGGAGGGAGACCCAGTACTTC	CASSYSARRETQYF
TRBD1	TRBV7-2	TRBJ1-5	13	NA	TGTGCCAGCAGCTTGTACAGGGGTCAGCCCCAGCATTTT	CASSLYRGQPQHF
NA	TRBV13	TRBJ2-7	16	NA	TGTGCCAGCAGCTCGGCTTTAGCGGAGGCCCCCTACGAGCAGTACTTC	CASSSALAEAPYEQYF
NA	TRBV2	TRBJ2-7	12	few	TGTGCCAGCAGTTTACAGGGCTACGAGCAGTACTTC	CASSLQGYEQYF
TRBD1	TRBV30	TRBJ1-5	14	NA	TGTGCCTGGAGTGGGACAGGGGGAAGTCAGCCCCAGCATTTT	CAWSGTGGSQPQHF
TRBD1	TRBV14	TRBJ1-1	13	NA	TGTGCCAGCAGCCGACAGGGTGGGACTGAAGCTTTCTTT	CASSRQGGTEAFF
NA	TRBV28	TRBJ2-6	15	few	TGTGCCAGCAGTTTGGGGGGTTCCGGGGCCAACGTCCTGACTTTC	CASSLGGSGANVLTF
NA	TRBV10-3	TRBJ2-7	15	NA	TGTGCCATCAGTGAGTCGCCCCGTTCGGGAGTCGAGCAGTACTTC	CAISESPRSGVEQYF
NA	TRBV28	TRBJ1-2	13	NA	TGTGCCAGCATCCGGGGCCCGGGGGACGGCTACACCTTC	CASIRGPGDGYTF
TRBD1	TRBV28	TRBJ2-7	13	NA	TGTGCCAGCAGACTGGGGACAGGGCTCGAGCAGTACTTC	CASRLGTGLEQYF
NA	TRBV19	TRBJ1-1	16	few	TGTGCCAGTAAGCCGCCGGGAACAACCTTGAACACTGAAGCTTTCTTT	CASKPPGTTLNTEAFF
NA	TRBV29-1	TRBJ2-1	15	NA	TGCAGCGTTCACCCTCGTGGCGGGGCCTACAATGAGCGGTTCTTC	CSVHPRGGAYNERFF
TRBD2	TRBV30	TRBJ2-1	15	once	TGTGCCTGGAGTGTAGGGGCTAGCGGGATAAATGAGCAGTTCTTC	CAWSVGASGINEQFF
NA	TRBV21-1	TRBJ2-6	22	NA	TGTGCCAGCAGCAAAGTCGGGTCCCGCTCCGGGACAGGGGAGACTGGGGCCAACGTCCTGACTTTC	CASSKVGSRSGTGETGANVLTF
TRBD2	TRBV2	TRBJ2-3	17	NA	TGTGCCAGCAGGGGAGTTGTAGCGGGAGGGCCATGGGATACGCAGTATTTT	CASRGVVAGGPWDTQYF
TRBD1	TRBV19	TRBJ2-5	15	NA	TGTGCCAGTAGATCCCGGGACAGGGGGCGCGAGACCCAGTACTTC	CASRSRDRGRETQYF
NA	TRBV30	TRBJ1-2	12	NA	TGTGCCTGGAGTTATGGGGAGTATGGCTACACCTTC	CAWSYGEYGYTF
NA	TRBV7-8	TRBJ1-1	13	few	TGTGCCAGCAGCTCCGGGATGAACACTGAAGCTTTCTTT	CASSSGMNTEAFF
TRBD1	TRBV6-1	TRBJ1-2	15	NA	TGTGCCAGCAGGGAAACAGCGCAGGGGGTGCATGGCTACACCTTC	CASRETAQGVHGYTF
TRBD1	TRBV19	TRBJ2-7	16	NA	TGTGCCAGTAGTATAGACCGGGACAGGTTCTCCTACGAGCAGTACTTC	CASSIDRDRFSYEQYF
TRBD2	TRBV7-8	TRBJ2-2	17	once	TGTGCCAGCAGCCGAACGGTAGGCGGGAGGAACACCGGGGAGCTGTTTTTT	CASSRTVGGRNTGELFF
TRBD2	TRBV9	TRBJ2-1	16	NA	TGTGCCAGCAGCGTAGAGGATAGCGGGACCTACAATGAGCAGTTCTTC	CASSVEDSGTYNEQFF
NA	TRBV5-1	TRBJ2-5	16	NA	TGCGCCAGCAGCCCCGGTTTACAGGACGGTGAAGAGACCCAGTACTTC	CASSPGLQDGEETQYF
TRBD1	TRBV6-5	TRBJ1-5	15	NA	TGTGCCAGCAGCTCGGGACAGGGGGGCAATCAGCCCCAGCATTTT	CASSSGQGGNQPQHF
TRBD2	TRBV29-1	TRBJ2-5	13	NA	TGCAGCGTTGACCCGGGAGGGGGGGAGACCCAGTACTTC	CSVDPGGGETQYF
TRBD2	TRBV15	TRBJ2-5	17	NA	TGTGCCACCAGCAGAGGTCCGGCCGGCGGGGGGCAAGAGACCCAGTACTTC	CATSRGPAGGGQETQYF
NA	TRBV27	TRBJ1-2	16	NA	TGTGCCAGCAGTTTATCTTCCAGCCAGGGCGGAAATGGCTACACCTTC	CASSLSSSQGGNGYTF
NA	TRBV5-6	TRBJ1-1	13	few	TGTGCCAGCAGCTTGATCGGGATCCCTGAAGCTTTCTTT	CASSLIGIPEAFF
TRBD2	TRBV5-1	TRBJ2-3	15	NA	TGCGCCAGCAGCTTCGGGGGACTAGGAACAGATACGCAGTATTTT	CASSFGGLGTDTQYF
NA	TRBV19	TRBJ1-1	12	NA	TGTGCCAGTAGTCCCGTGAACACTGAAGCTTTCTTT	CASSPVNTEAFF
TRBD2	TRBV7-2	TRBJ2-1	16	NA	TGTGCCAGCAGCTCCAAGAGCGGGAGCTCCTACAATGAGCAGTTCTTC	CASSSKSGSSYNEQFF
NA	TRBV14	TRBJ2-7	13	few	TGTGCCAGCAGCCAAGGACACCCCTACGAGCAGTACTTC	CASSQGHPYEQYF
NA	TRBV7-8	TRBJ2-7	16	NA	TGTGCCAGCAGCTCCCCACCTCTCGACGGGGTCTACGAGCAGTACTTC	CASSSPPLDGVYEQYF
TRBD2	TRBV4-1	TRBJ2-2	17	NA	TGCGCCAGCAGCCCGGGACTAGCGGGAGACAACACCGGGGAGCTGTTTTTT	CASSPGLAGDNTGELFF